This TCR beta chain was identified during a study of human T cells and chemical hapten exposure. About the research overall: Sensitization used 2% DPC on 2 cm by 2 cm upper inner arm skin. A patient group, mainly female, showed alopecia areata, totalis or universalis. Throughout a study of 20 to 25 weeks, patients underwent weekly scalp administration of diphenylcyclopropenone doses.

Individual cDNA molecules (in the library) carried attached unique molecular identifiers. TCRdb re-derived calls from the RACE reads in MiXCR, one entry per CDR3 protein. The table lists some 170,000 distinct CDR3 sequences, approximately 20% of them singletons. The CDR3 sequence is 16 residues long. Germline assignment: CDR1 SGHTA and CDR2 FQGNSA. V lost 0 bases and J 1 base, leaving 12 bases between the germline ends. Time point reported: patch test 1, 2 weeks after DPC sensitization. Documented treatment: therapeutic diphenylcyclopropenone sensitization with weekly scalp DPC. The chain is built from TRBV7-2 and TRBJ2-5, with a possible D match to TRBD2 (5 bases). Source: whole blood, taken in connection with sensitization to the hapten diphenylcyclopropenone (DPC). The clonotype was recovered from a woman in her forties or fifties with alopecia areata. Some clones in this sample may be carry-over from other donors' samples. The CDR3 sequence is CASSLARVLGQETQYF. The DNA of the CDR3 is TGTGCCAGCAGCTTAGCGCGGGTTCTAGGCCAAGAGACCCAGTACTTC. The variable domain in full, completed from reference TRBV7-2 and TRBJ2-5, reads GAGVSQSPSNKVTEKGKDVELRCDPISGHTALYWYRQSLGQGLEFLIYFQGNSAPDKSGLPSDRFSAERTGGSVSTLTIQRTQQEDSAVYLCASSLARVLGQETQYFGPGTRLLVL.